A selection of T cell receptor beta chains follows, all from one sample in a study of T cell responses to AZD1222 COVID-19 vaccine. This table comes from immunoSEQ multiplex PCR, and its TCRdb copy is limited to in-frame clones, with some not included. The table includes around 100,000 clones, roughly 91% detected once. This specimen was peripheral blood, taken on day 0 of AZD1222 vaccination. The source of these receptors is an adult in good health. The CDR3 runs from the conserved cysteine through the conserved F or W. Fields, in order: CDR3 protein, CDR3 DNA, J gene, D gene, V gene, clone size. A D gene is named only where the DNA matches it firmly. Where a row states a size, it is once, few, many or the class of an expanded clone; other rows omit it.

CDR3: CASSYSIIAGGDTQYF
DNA: TGTGCCAGCAGTTACTCGATAATAGCGGGAGGTGATACGCAGTATTTT
J: TRBJ2-3
D: TRBD2
V: TRBV6-5
size: NA

CDR3: CASTRQGANTEAFF
DNA: TGTGCCAGCACCAGACAGGGTGCGAACACTGAAGCTTTCTTT
J: TRBJ1-1
D: TRBD1
V: TRBV9
size: NA

CDR3: CASGLQRGGELFF
DNA: TGTGCCAGCGGTCTCCAACGGGGCGGGGAGCTGTTTTTT
J: TRBJ2-2
D: NA
V: TRBV7-3
size: NA

CDR3: CASSAPTDRVANRF
DNA: TGTGCCAGCAGTGCCCCGACGGACAGGGTGGCCAACCGGTTC
J: TRBJ1-2
D: TRBD1
V: TRBV6-4
size: NA

CDR3: CASSEPYLAIYF
DNA: TGTGCCAGCAGTGAACCGTACCTTGCCATATATTTT
J: TRBJ1-3
D: NA
V: TRBV28
size: NA

CDR3: CATSRRREGRDEQFF
DNA: TGTGCCACCAGCAGAAGGCGGGAGGGCCGCGATGAGCAGTTCTTC
J: TRBJ2-1
D: TRBD2
V: TRBV15
size: NA

CDR3: CASSPVVGGEDTQYF
DNA: TGTGCCAGTAGCCCGGTGGTGGGAGGTGAAGATACGCAGTATTTT
J: TRBJ2-3
D: NA
V: TRBV19
size: NA

CDR3: CASSKGEEGDTGELFF
DNA: TGTGCCAGCAGCAAAGGGGAGGAGGGTGACACCGGGGAGCTGTTTTTT
J: TRBJ2-2
D: NA
V: TRBV21-1
size: NA

CDR3: CASSLGSTRGTYGYTF
DNA: TGTGCCAGCAGCTTGGGCAGCACGAGAGGTACCTATGGCTACACCTTC
J: TRBJ1-2
D: NA
V: TRBV5-6
size: once

CDR3: CASSDQGLRYNEQFF
DNA: TGTGCCAGCAGTGACCAGGGGCTTCGATACAATGAGCAGTTCTTC
J: TRBJ2-1
D: NA
V: TRBV2
size: NA

CDR3: CASSLDNSYEQYF
DNA: TGCGCCAGCAGCTTGGACAACTCCTACGAGCAGTACTTC
J: TRBJ2-7
D: NA
V: TRBV5-1
size: NA

CDR3: CASSPRDGDNSPLHF
DNA: TGTGCCAGCAGCCCCAGGGACGGCGATAATTCACCCCTCCACTTT
J: TRBJ1-6
D: NA
V: TRBV7-2
size: NA

CDR3: CASSLDWTSGRNTGELFF
DNA: TGTGCCAGCAGCTTAGACTGGACTAGCGGGAGGAACACCGGGGAGCTGTTTTTT
J: TRBJ2-2
D: TRBD2
V: TRBV13
size: NA

CDR3: CASSFSLSGYTF
DNA: TGTGCCAGCAGTTTCAGTTTGTCGGGCTACACCTTC
J: TRBJ1-2
D: NA
V: TRBV28
size: NA

CDR3: CATGLPNNEQFF
DNA: TGTGCCACGGGACTACCTAACAATGAGCAGTTCTTC
J: TRBJ2-1
D: TRBD2
V: TRBV7-3
size: NA

CDR3: CASSQDKGAGNTEAFF
DNA: TGCGCCAGCAGCCAAGATAAAGGGGCGGGTAACACTGAAGCTTTCTTT
J: TRBJ1-1
D: NA
V: TRBV4-3
size: NA

CDR3: CASSSTTSPYNEQFF
DNA: TGTGCCAGCAGCTCGACTACTAGCCCATACAATGAGCAGTTCTTC
J: TRBJ2-1
D: NA
V: TRBV7-9
size: NA

CDR3: CASSLALAGGPGEQFF
DNA: TGTGCCAGCAGCTTAGCACTAGCGGGAGGCCCTGGGGAGCAGTTCTTC
J: TRBJ2-1
D: TRBD2
V: TRBV7-7
size: NA

CDR3: CASTPQVGGELFF
DNA: TGTGCCAGCACCCCACAGGTTGGCGGGGAGCTGTTTTTT
J: TRBJ2-2
D: NA
V: TRBV7-3
size: NA

CDR3: CASSVDATYEQYF
DNA: TGTGCCAGCAGTGTTGACGCGACCTACGAGCAGTACTTC
J: TRBJ2-7
D: NA
V: TRBV12-3/TRBV12-4
size: NA

CDR3: CASSQDRSSSGRGGTYQETQYF
DNA: TGTGCCAGCAGCCAAGATCGCTCGTCAAGCGGGAGGGGGGGGACCTACCAAGAGACCCAGTACTTC
J: TRBJ2-5
D: TRBD2
V: TRBV3-1/TRBV3-2
size: NA

CDR3: CASNRGTEAFF
DNA: TGTGCCAGCAACCGGGGGACTGAAGCTTTCTTT
J: TRBJ1-1
D: NA
V: TRBV3-1/TRBV3-2
size: NA

CDR3: CASRWDRVHEYGYTF
DNA: TGTGCCAGCAGGTGGGACAGGGTGCACGAGTATGGCTACACCTTC
J: TRBJ1-2
D: TRBD1
V: TRBV28
size: NA

CDR3: CASSNQAGAYEQYF
DNA: TGTGCCAGTAGTAACCAGGCTGGGGCCTACGAGCAGTACTTC
J: TRBJ2-7
D: NA
V: TRBV19
size: NA

CDR3: CSVSPWPSPFGYTF
DNA: TGCAGCGTTTCGCCCTGGCCCTCCCCCTTTGGCTACACCTTC
J: TRBJ1-2
D: NA
V: TRBV29-1
size: NA

CDR3: CASSPLGVLGEQYF
DNA: TGTGCCAGCAGCCCCCTCGGTGTCTTAGGCGAGCAGTACTTC
J: TRBJ2-7
D: NA
V: TRBV6-2/TRBV6-3
size: NA